This entry describes one T cell receptor (beta chain). Germline and junction disagree at one end, which may indicate a read error. The entry originates in a study of CD8 T cells in Susac syndrome. Germline V gives CDR1 SGHVS, CDR2 FQNEAQ. CDR3 length: 17 residues. The authors reverse transcribed about 0.5 to 1 ug RNA with random hexamers. MiXCR, applied by TCRdb to the immunoSEQ multiplex PCR reads, yields one record per CDR3 protein. The data show roughly 400,000 distinct CDR3 sequences, with approximately 89% seen just once and more than 0.09% held by the top ten. The V gene is TRBV7-8, the J gene TRBJ2-2; D may be TRBD2 (6 bases). Sequenced input: CD8+ T cells from PBMCs. The source is a human donor with multiple sclerosis. The CDR3 DNA sequence: TGTGCCAGCAGCGACCCCCGGCGGGAAGGTCGGACCGAGGAGCTGTTTTTT. Amino acid sequence: CASSDPRREGRTEELFF.